The rows below give T cell receptor beta chains drawn from one sample of a study of blood T cell repertoires in COVID-19. Sequencing was performed with immunoSEQ multiplex PCR; in TCRdb, only in-frame clones are kept and a portion is missing. Among 110,000 to 150,000 clones listed, about four fifths were seen once. Sequencing was done on a sample of peripheral blood. The receptors come from a man between 65 and 80 years old who had recovered from COVID-19. CDR3s include the opening cysteine and the closing phenylalanine or tryptophan. D genes are given only for firm matches. Clone size is not always given. Where it is, it says once, few, many or a class for expanded clones.

v_call	j_call	d_call	clone_size	cdr3_aa	cdr3_nt
TRBV7-9	TRBJ2-3	TRBD2	NA	CASSQGLARITDTQYF	TGTGCCAGCAGCCAGGGACTAGCAAGAATCACAGATACGCAGTATTTT
TRBV7-8	TRBJ1-1	NA	NA	CASSLGVMNTEAFF	TGTGCCAGCAGCTTAGGAGTAATGAACACTGAAGCTTTCTTT
TRBV4-3	TRBJ2-7	TRBD1	NA	CASSRGQGAHEQYF	TGCGCCAGCAGCCGGGGACAGGGGGCCCACGAGCAGTACTTC
TRBV27	TRBJ2-7	TRBD1	NA	CASSFSPGQGFNEQYF	TGTGCCAGCAGTTTCTCTCCGGGACAGGGGTTTAACGAGCAGTACTTC
TRBV19	TRBJ2-1	TRBD2	NA	CASSSLAGGYEQFF	TGTGCCAGTAGTAGTCTAGCGGGAGGCTATGAGCAGTTCTTC
TRBV30	TRBJ2-6	NA	NA	CAWSVGRPLNTGANVLTF	TGTGCCTGGAGTGTCGGCAGGCCGCTTAATACTGGGGCCAACGTCCTGACTTTC
TRBV7-9	TRBJ1-1	TRBD1	NA	CASSLGDRGAFF	TGTGCCAGCAGCTTAGGGGACAGGGGAGCTTTCTTT
TRBV7-2	TRBJ2-7	TRBD2	NA	CASSRLAGAYEQYF	TGTGCCAGCTCCCGACTAGCGGGAGCCTACGAGCAGTACTTC
TRBV29-1	TRBJ2-3	NA	NA	CSVVGVVGGVSTDTQYF	TGCAGCGTTGTGGGTGTGGTAGGCGGAGTAAGCACAGATACGCAGTATTTT
TRBV5-5	TRBJ1-5	NA	NA	CASSLLRFNQPQHF	TGTGCCAGCAGCTTGTTGCGGTTCAATCAGCCCCAGCATTTT
TRBV10-3	TRBJ2-7	TRBD2	NA	CAISESGLAGRYEQYF	TGTGCCATCAGTGAGTCAGGGCTAGCGGGAAGGTACGAGCAGTACTTC
TRBV27	TRBJ2-7	NA	NA	CASSLGGRHRYEQYF	TGTGCCAGCAGTTTAGGGGGCCGGCATAGGTACGAGCAGTACTTC
TRBV6-2/TRBV6-3	TRBJ2-5	NA	NA	CASSSGGETQYF	TGTGCCAGCAGTTCAGGGGGGGAGACCCAGTACTTC
TRBV3-1/TRBV3-2	TRBJ1-2	TRBD1	NA	CASSHPDRGYGYTF	TGTGCCAGCAGCCATCCGGACAGGGGCTATGGCTACACCTTC
TRBV11-3	TRBJ1-5	NA	NA	CASSFRRQVDLFSNQPQHF	TGTGCCAGCAGCTTCAGAAGACAGGTCGATCTCTTTAGCAATCAGCCCCAGCATTTT
TRBV7-7	TRBJ2-1	TRBD1	NA	CASSPYGTGGNEQFF	TGTGCCAGCAGCCCCTATGGGACAGGGGGGAATGAGCAGTTCTTC
TRBV3-1/TRBV3-2	TRBJ1-1	NA	NA	CASSQEGEGFRGSSFF	TGTGCCAGCAGCCAAGAAGGGGAAGGCTTCAGGGGAAGTTCTTTCTTT
TRBV5-1	TRBJ1-5	NA	few	CASSLAFNQPQHF	TGCGCCAGCAGCTTGGCATTCAATCAGCCCCAGCATTTT
TRBV11-2	TRBJ2-6	TRBD1	NA	CASSSRGQGALGANVLTF	TGTGCCAGCAGCTCGCGCGGACAGGGGGCGCTTGGGGCCAACGTCCTGACTTTC
TRBV5-1	TRBJ2-5	TRBD1	NA	CASSLVGQERETQYF	TGCGCCAGCAGCCTTGTTGGACAGGAGAGAGAGACCCAGTACTTC
TRBV6-6	TRBJ1-5	NA	NA	CASSISNQPQHF	TGTGCCAGCAGCATTAGCAATCAGCCCCAGCATTTT
TRBV2	TRBJ2-7	TRBD1	NA	CASSSTGGRDEQYF	TGTGCCAGCAGCTCCACAGGGGGCAGGGACGAGCAGTACTTC
TRBV11-2	TRBJ2-1	NA	NA	CASSLGVSYNEQFF	TGTGCCAGCAGCCTCGGAGTATCCTACAATGAGCAGTTCTTC